The sequence of this TCR beta chain was determined in a study of blood T cell repertoires in COVID-19. Across the whole study: Sample material is recorded as cDNA or gDNA derived from T cells, B-cell-depleted T cells, or PBMCs.

This table comes from immunoSEQ multiplex PCR, and its TCRdb copy is limited to in-frame clones, with some not included. The sample carries over 95,000 clones, roughly 76% recorded once. This CDR3 comprises 15 residues. V was cut by 4 bases and J by 2 bases, with 11 bases left in between. Germline values: CDR1 SGHVS, CDR2 FNYEAQ. This TCR was sampled from a human donor in a cohort sampled during active COVID-19. The gene calls are TRBV7-6 and TRBJ1-4; D is uncertain. Sequenced sample: peripheral blood. CDR3 coding DNA: TGTGCCAGCAGCTCCGGTCGTGTCACTAATGAAAAACTGTTTTTT. Amino acid sequence: CASSSGRVTNEKLFF.